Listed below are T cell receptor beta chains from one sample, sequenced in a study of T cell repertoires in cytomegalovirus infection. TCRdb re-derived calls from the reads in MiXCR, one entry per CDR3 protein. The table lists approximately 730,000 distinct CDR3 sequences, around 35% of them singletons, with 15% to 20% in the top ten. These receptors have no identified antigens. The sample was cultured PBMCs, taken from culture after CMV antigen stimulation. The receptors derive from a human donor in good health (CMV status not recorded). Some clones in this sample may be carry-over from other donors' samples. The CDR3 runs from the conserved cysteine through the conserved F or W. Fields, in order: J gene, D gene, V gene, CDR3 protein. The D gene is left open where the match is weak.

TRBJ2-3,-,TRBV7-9,CASSLGDRRDTQYF
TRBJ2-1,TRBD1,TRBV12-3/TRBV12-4,CASQWGQDYNEQFF
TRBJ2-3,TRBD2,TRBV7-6,CAGAGVGDTQYF
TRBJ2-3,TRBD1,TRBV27,CASSFSVPGGARSDTQYF
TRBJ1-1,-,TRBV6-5,CASRKILGQAFF
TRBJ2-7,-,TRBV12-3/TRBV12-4,CASSTGTPSGEQYF
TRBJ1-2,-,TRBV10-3,CATCPRDATNYGYTF
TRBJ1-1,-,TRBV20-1,CSATRGGGDTEAFF
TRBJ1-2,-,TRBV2,CASTGEEVDPYGYTF
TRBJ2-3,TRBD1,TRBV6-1,CASSPLGTGGLDTQYF
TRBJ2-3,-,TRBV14,CASSQESSDTQYF
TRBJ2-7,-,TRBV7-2,CASSLTPSAYEQYF
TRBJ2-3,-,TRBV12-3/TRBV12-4,CASSPPTGRAIFGDTQYF
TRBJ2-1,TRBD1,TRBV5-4,CASSLMTGKNEQFF
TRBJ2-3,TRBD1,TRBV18,CASSLGTGTTDTQYF
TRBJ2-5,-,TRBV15,CATSRVITGLGETQYF
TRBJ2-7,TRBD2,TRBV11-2,CASSSLTRDYDYEQYF
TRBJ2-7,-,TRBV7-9,CASSLWQGTTKTYEQYF
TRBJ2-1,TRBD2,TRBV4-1,CASSQVGRGEQFF
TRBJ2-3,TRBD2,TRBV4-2,CASSQDQRGVGRDTQYF
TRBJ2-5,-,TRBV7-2,CASSLDFSQETQYF